The sequence of this T cell receptor beta chain was determined in a study of T cells in Graves' hyperthyroidism and ophthalmopathy. Clinicians diagnosed patients from clinical symptoms, serum thyroxine and TRAb, thyroid ultrasound and orbital computed tomography. The sample holds many counts of this clonotype. Amplified regions were TCR beta CDR3 sequences from RNA transcripts. During a first-round RT-PCR of the TCR CDR3, the HTBI primer set was used. TCRdb redid the calling of the multiplex PCR reads with MiXCR, one entry per CDR3 protein. The sample yields approximately 270,000 distinct CDR3 sequences, 14% to 15% seen once. There are 14 residues in the CDR3. Germline CDR1 and CDR2: MNHNS and SASEGT. V was clipped by 8 bases and J by 1 base, with 11 bases between them.

The TCR comes from a woman between 35 and 50 years old with Graves' hyperthyroidism that later progressed to Graves' ophthalmopathy. Material for sequencing was blood. This rearrangement joins TRBV6-1 to TRBJ2-2, with no clear D. CDR3 coding DNA: TGTGCCAGCGGACCCCAGGTGAACACCGGGGAGCTGTTTTTT. Translating it yields CASGPQVNTGELFF.